Presented here are 13 T cell receptor beta chains from one specimen sequenced in a study of blood T cell repertoires in COVID-19. Profiling relied on immunoSEQ multiplex PCR, and the TCRdb table lists in-frame clones only, not all of them. This repertoire shows more than 45,000 clones, 84% found once; its top ten account for approximately 8.9%. Sequencing was done on a sample of peripheral blood. These receptors all stem from an elderly man with COVID-19, enrolled during active disease.

The chain uses TRBV27 and TRBJ2-7; D ambiguous. CDR1 and CDR2 (germline): MNHEY, SMNVEV (reference sequence). V shed 5 bases and J shed 0 bases, with 11 bases lying between them. The CDR3 loop spans 14 amino acids. The DNA for the CDR3 is TGTGCCAGCAGTCCCGCCGCGAGCTCCTACGAGCAGTACGTC. It codes for CASSPAASSYEQYV.

In its sample, this clone was seen once. The chain recombines TRBV30 with TRBJ1-1, with D maybe TRBD1 (6 bases). Germline lookup yields CDR1 GTSNPN and CDR2 SVGIG (reference sequence). The V and J ends lost 5 bases and 4 bases respectively, with 11 bases between them. This CDR3 contains 12 residues. The CDR3 DNA is TGTGCCTGGGAAACAGGGCCCACTGAAGCTTTCTTT. Translated: CAWETGPTEAFF.

The rearrangement joins TRBV25-1 to TRBJ2-1, with D tentatively TRBD1 (6 bases). Germline loops: CDR1 MGHDK, CDR2 SYGVNS. This CDR3 is 15 amino acids long. Trimming cost V 4 bases and J 1 base, with 11 bases left between them. CDR3 nucleotides: TGTGCCAGCAGTGTTCGACAGGCGTCCTACAATGAGCAGTTCTTC. Amino acids: CASSVRQASYNEQFF. The entire variable domain, with the rest obtained from reference TRBV25-1 and TRBJ2-1, is as follows: EADIYQTPRYLVIGTGKKITLECSQTMGHDKMYWYQQDPGMELHLIHYSYGVNSTEKGDLSSESTVSRIRTEHFPLTLESARPSHTSQYLCASSVRQASYNEQFFGPGTRLTVL.

The chain carries TRBV24-1 and TRBJ2-1; D gene uncertain. Germline CDR1 KGHDR, CDR2 SFDVKD. Trimming cost V 2 bases and J 0 bases, with 10 bases left between them. The CDR3 is made up of 16 amino acids. CDR3 region: CATSDSLPRSYNEQFF. In DNA, the CDR3 is TGTGCCACCAGTGATTCCCTACCCCGCTCCTACAATGAGCAGTTCTTC.

This chain uses TRBV5-1 with TRBJ1-1; a possible D gene is TRBD1 (6 bases). The V and J ends lost 4 bases and 0 bases respectively, with 7 bases between them. Germline V lookup: CDR1 SGHRS, CDR2 YFSETQ. This CDR3 region has 13 residues. The CDR3 sequence: CASSGDMNTEAFF. CDR3 sequence (DNA): TGCGCCAGCAGCGGGGACATGAACACTGAAGCTTTCTTT.

This chain links TRBV5-1 with TRBJ2-6; 11 nucleotides match TRBD1. Germline lookup yields CDR1 SGHRS and CDR2 YFSETQ. The V gene end was trimmed by 4 bases and the J gene end by 1 base; junction bases not matched to a gene: 7. The CDR3 extends over 18 amino acids. CDR3 region: CASSRRTGGASGANVLTF. Here the CDR3 DNA reads TGCGCCAGCAGCCGAAGGACAGGGGGCGCGTCTGGGGCCAACGTCCTGACTTTC.

The V and J genes are TRBV27 and TRBJ2-1, with TRBD2 matching over 14 bases. The CDR3 is 16 amino acids. J gave up 4 bases and V 5 bases, and 4 bases lay outside the gene matches. Germline assignment: CDR1 MNHEY and CDR2 SMNVEV (reference sequence). The CDR3 protein is CASSLRLAGGYNEQFF. DNA of the CDR3: TGTGCCAGCAGTCTACGACTAGCGGGAGGGTACAATGAGCAGTTCTTC.

Only a few counts were recorded for this clone. Here the CDR3 DNA reads TGTGCCAGCAGCCCCGGGACTAGCGGCTTTTACTACGAGCAGTACGTC. Residues: CASSPGTSGFYYEQYV. The chain links TRBV5-5 to TRBJ2-7; 11 nucleotides align to TRBD2. The ends lost 4 bases at V and 3 bases at J; junction bases unmatched: 9. The CDR3 has 16 amino acids. Looked up from germline, CDR1 is SGHKS and CDR2 is YYEKEE (reference sequence).

The chain couples TRBV4-3 to TRBJ2-7; D call uncertain. This CDR3 region has 15 residues. V was shortened by 0 bases and J by 4 bases, with 13 bases between the two germline ends. The germline gives CDR1 LGHNA, CDR2 YSLEER. CDR3 protein: CASSQDFTRTYEQYV. CDR3 in DNA: TGCGCCAGCAGCCAAGACTTCACTCGTACTTACGAGCAGTACGTC.

This sequence joins TRBV12-3 or TRBV12-4 and TRBJ1-2; possible D gene TRBD1, 5 bases. V dropped 4 bases and J dropped 8 bases, with 11 bases sitting between them. The CDR3 extends over 12 amino acids. The CDR3 loop is CASSSGNGGYTF. CDR3 in DNA: TGTGCCAGCAGTTCAGGGAATGGAGGCTACACCTTC.

The chain uses TRBV19 and TRBJ1-4, with 9 bases fitting TRBD1. The V gene's germline CDR1 is LNHDA and CDR2 SQIVND (reference sequence). This CDR3 is 15 amino acids long. J lost 5 bases, V lost 5 bases, and 6 bases had no gene match. For the CDR3, the DNA is TGTGCCAGTAGTTCGGACAGGGGCCTCAATGAAAAACTGTTTTTT. Its translation is CASSSDRGLNEKLFF. Full variable domain (rest looked up from reference TRBV19 and TRBJ1-4): DGGITQSPKYLFRKEGQNVTLSCEQNLNHDAMYWYRQDPGQGLRLIYYSQIVNDFQKGDIAEGYSVSREKKESFPLTVTSAQKNPTAFYLCASSSDRGLNEKLFFGSGTQLSVL.

The chain couples TRBV9 to TRBJ2-5, with TRBD1 identical over 7 bases. The germline CDR1 and CDR2 sequences are SGDLS and YYNGEE. The V and J ends lost 4 bases and 0 bases, in that order; junction bases with no gene match: 6. The CDR3 consists of 15 residues. Written as DNA, the CDR3 is TGTGCCAGCAGCTTCGAGACAGGGTACCAAGAGACCCAGTACTTC. Amino acids: CASSFETGYQETQYF. The full variable domain, rest sourced from reference TRBV9 and TRBJ2-5, is DSGVTQTPKHLITATGQRVTLRCSPRSGDLSVYWYQQSLDQGLQFLIQYYNGEERAKGNILERFSAQQFPDLHSELNLSSLELGDSALYFCASSFETGYQETQYFGPGTRLLVL.

V usage is TRBV12-3 or TRBV12-4 and J usage is TRBJ2-2, with D uncertain. Trimming shortened V by 6 bases and J by 3 bases, and 5 bases separated the two germline ends. The CDR3 spans 12 residues. The CDR3, as DNA: TGTGCCAGCAGCGCGGACACCGGGGAGCTGTTTTTT. Translated: CASSADTGELFF.